This T cell receptor (beta chain) was recorded in a study of T cell responses to AZD1222 COVID-19 vaccine. The CDR3 totals 12 residues. V lost 4 bases to trimming and J lost 6 bases, with 9 bases between them. The germline V gene encodes CDR1 PRHDT and CDR2 FYEKMQ (reference sequence). This clone has a single count. The protocol was immunoSEQ multiplex PCR, while the TCRdb copy is restricted to in-frame clones and leaves out a portion. The sample lists 150,000 to 200,000 clones, about 94% seen once, with over 0.95% in the top ten. The sequencing used peripheral blood, collected 28 days after the second AZD1222 dose. This rearrangement joins TRBV13 to TRBJ1-1; D is ambiguous. This TCR was sampled from an adult who received the AZD1222 COVID-19 vaccine. CDR3 region: CASSSSRAEAFF. The CDR3 nucleotides are TGTGCCAGCAGCTCCTCGAGGGCTGAAGCTTTCTTT.